A selection of T cell receptor beta chains follows, all from one sample in a study of CD8 T cells in Susac syndrome. MiXCR was run by TCRdb on the immunoSEQ multiplex PCR reads, yielding one entry per CDR3 protein. The table shows about 210,000 distinct CDR3 sequences, with 95% occurring only once. Material for sequencing was CD4+ T cells from PBMCs. The receptors were sampled from a human donor with multiple sclerosis. Both conserved end residues are part of each CDR3. The order of the fields is CDR3 DNA, CDR3 protein, clone size, J gene, V gene, CDR3 length, D gene. A D gene is named only where the DNA matches it firmly. Clone size is given for some rows only: seen once, a few or many times, or a class if the clone is expanded.

CDR3 DNA: TGTGCCAGCAGTTTAGCCCACGAGCAGTACTTC; CDR3 protein: CASSLAHEQYF; clone size: -; J gene: TRBJ2-7; V gene: TRBV12-3/TRBV12-4; CDR3 length: 11; D gene: -
CDR3 DNA: TGTGCCAGCAGCGCTAGCGGGAGCCAGGACGAGCAGTACTTC; CDR3 protein: CASSASGSQDEQYF; clone size: once; J gene: TRBJ2-7; V gene: TRBV9; CDR3 length: 14; D gene: TRBD2
CDR3 DNA: TGTGCCAGCAGCCAAGGTCAGCAGTTCACCTACGAGCAGTACTTC; CDR3 protein: CASSQGQQFTYEQYF; clone size: -; J gene: TRBJ2-7; V gene: TRBV14; CDR3 length: 15; D gene: -
CDR3 DNA: TGCGCCAGCAGCCGTACCGGGGGGCAGGGGGCGCCTGATACGCAGTATTTT; CDR3 protein: CASSRTGGQGAPDTQYF; clone size: -; J gene: TRBJ2-3; V gene: TRBV5-1; CDR3 length: 17; D gene: -
CDR3 DNA: TGCAGCGTTGTTAGTGGCGGGAGCAACTACGAGCAGTACTTC; CDR3 protein: CSVVSGGSNYEQYF; clone size: -; J gene: TRBJ2-7; V gene: TRBV29-1; CDR3 length: 14; D gene: TRBD2
CDR3 DNA: TGTGCCAGCAGCCCCCTGACAGGGAAGAGGTCTAATGAGCAGTTCTTC; CDR3 protein: CASSPLTGKRSNEQFF; clone size: -; J gene: TRBJ2-1; V gene: TRBV9; CDR3 length: 16; D gene: TRBD1
CDR3 DNA: TGTGCCAGCAGTTTTTGGGGTCCCAATCAGCCCCAGCATTTT; CDR3 protein: CASSFWGPNQPQHF; clone size: -; J gene: TRBJ1-5; V gene: TRBV28; CDR3 length: 14; D gene: -
CDR3 DNA: TGTGCCAGCAGCCTTTCAATGAACACTGAAGCTTTCTTT; CDR3 protein: CASSLSMNTEAFF; clone size: -; J gene: TRBJ1-1; V gene: TRBV14; CDR3 length: 13; D gene: -
CDR3 DNA: TGTGCCACCAGTGATCGACAGGGTAGGGGAGGCTACACCTTC; CDR3 protein: CATSDRQGRGGYTF; clone size: -; J gene: TRBJ1-2; V gene: TRBV24-1; CDR3 length: 14; D gene: TRBD1
CDR3 DNA: TGTGCCACCAGCGCTGACTCCTACGAGCAGTACTTC; CDR3 protein: CATSADSYEQYF; clone size: -; J gene: TRBJ2-7; V gene: TRBV15; CDR3 length: 12; D gene: -
CDR3 DNA: TGCAGCGTTGAAGAAGGGTCAGGGGTCGTCTATGGCTACACCTTC; CDR3 protein: CSVEEGSGVVYGYTF; clone size: -; J gene: TRBJ1-2; V gene: TRBV29-1; CDR3 length: 15; D gene: -
CDR3 DNA: TGCAGCGTTGATATAGGGTACGAGCAGTACTTC; CDR3 protein: CSVDIGYEQYF; clone size: -; J gene: TRBJ2-7; V gene: TRBV29-1; CDR3 length: 11; D gene: -